This T cell receptor beta chain appears in the sequencing data of a study of blood T cell repertoires in COVID-19. Study in general: Some COVID-19 samples were acute and others convalescent; all came from the United States, Italy and Spain.

Authors' data handling: Amplifying reference gene primers gave estimates of nucleated cell counts. Generated by immunoSEQ multiplex PCR, the TCRdb table keeps only in-frame clones and is missing some. For V, J and clone size, that table is used; D and trimming come from the DNA. The sample gives under 45,000 clones, over 70% of which show up once; around 41% is in the top ten. There are 14 residues in the CDR3. Germline values: CDR1 SGDLS, CDR2 YYNGEE. V dropped 0 bases and J dropped 4 bases, with 10 bases sitting between them. This chain uses TRBV9 with TRBJ1-2, with D possibly matching TRBD1 (5 bases). Sequencing input: peripheral blood. The TCR was taken from a woman aged 80 or older with active or convalescent COVID-19. The CDR3 region is CASSVGGDFYGYTF. The DNA of the CDR3 is TGTGCCAGCAGCGTAGGCGGGGACTTCTATGGCTACACCTTC.